This TCR beta chain was observed in a study of blood T cell repertoires in COVID-19. Study information: The study drew acute and convalescent COVID-19 samples from the United States, Italy and Spain. PBMCs, B-cell-depleted T cells, or T cells were the source of the cDNA or gDNA that made up the material.

This CDR3 region has 14 residues. The ends were cut back, 4 bases at V and 6 bases at J, with 15 bases in the middle. The germline CDR1 and CDR2 sequences are SGHTA and FQGNSA. Patients at the Seattle site were enrolled during active infection and followed longitudinally. Original analysis: Estimates of nucleated cell counts were drawn from the amplification of reference gene primers. The data were produced by immunoSEQ multiplex PCR, yet TCRdb's version contains in-frame clones alone and is incomplete. D and trimming were read from the DNA, whereas the V and J calls and clone size are those reported in that table. In the table there are some 270,000 clones, 86% of which are singletons.

V gene TRBV7-2 combines with J gene TRBJ1-2; the D gene is possibly TRBD1 (5 bases). The source of this sequence is an elderly woman with COVID-19, enrolled during active disease. The sample consisted of peripheral blood. This CDR3 reads CASSSRLQGHGYTF. The CDR3 nucleotides read TGTGCCAGCAGCTCCCGACTCCAGGGTCATGGCTACACCTTC.